Described below is a single T cell receptor (beta chain) sequence and its context. The data were obtained in a study of blood T cell repertoires in COVID-19. Across the whole study: Donors in the United States, Italy and Spain gave samples during acute or convalescent COVID-19. T cells, B-cell-depleted T cells, or PBMCs provided the cDNA or gDNA that served as material.

In the authors' workflow: The authors estimated nucleated cell counts from reference gene primer amplification. Using immunoSEQ multiplex PCR, the repertoire was profiled, and TCRdb retains in-frame clones only, with some absent. V, J and clone size were drawn from that table, and D and trimming were deduced from the DNA. This sample has over 55,000 clones, with around 80% found just once. This clonotype was obtained from a man aged 50 or older with active COVID-19. Sample: peripheral blood.

CDR3 in DNA: TGTGCCAGCAGCTTCGGGGAGGGAGAGACCCAGTACTTC. It is translated as CASSFGEGETQYF. This chain connects TRBV11-2 to TRBJ2-5, with TRBD2 identical over 7 bases. After removal of 3 bases from V and 4 bases from J, the junction contained 2 bases not matched to a gene. The CDR3 runs to 13 residues. Germline assignment: CDR1 SGHAT and CDR2 FQNNGV.